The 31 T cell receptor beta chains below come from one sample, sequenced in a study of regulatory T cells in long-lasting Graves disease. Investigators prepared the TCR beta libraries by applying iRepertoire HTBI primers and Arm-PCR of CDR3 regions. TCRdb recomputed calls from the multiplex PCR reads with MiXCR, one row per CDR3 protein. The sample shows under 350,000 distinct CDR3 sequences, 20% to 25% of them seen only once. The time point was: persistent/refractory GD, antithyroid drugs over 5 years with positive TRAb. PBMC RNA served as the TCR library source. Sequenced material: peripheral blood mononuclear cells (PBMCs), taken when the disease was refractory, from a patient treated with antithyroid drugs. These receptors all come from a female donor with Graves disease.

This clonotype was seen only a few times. The CDR3 here is CASRPKNRGRNIQYF. CDR3 coding DNA: TGTGCCAGCAGACCCAAAAACAGGGGTAGGAACATTCAGTACTTC. V is TRBV6-1 and J is TRBJ2-4; 7 bases agree with TRBD1. The CDR3 sequence is 15 residues long. V shed 6 bases, J shed 7 bases, and the junction held 12 bases outside the gene matches. Germline V lookup: CDR1 MNHNS, CDR2 SASEGT.

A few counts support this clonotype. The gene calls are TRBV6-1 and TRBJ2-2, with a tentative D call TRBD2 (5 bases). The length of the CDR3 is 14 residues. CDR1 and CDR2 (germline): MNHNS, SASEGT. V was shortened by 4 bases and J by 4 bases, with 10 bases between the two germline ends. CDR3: CASSARAGTGELFF. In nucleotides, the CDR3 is TGTGCCAGCAGTGCTAGGGCGGGCACCGGGGAGCTGTTTTTT.

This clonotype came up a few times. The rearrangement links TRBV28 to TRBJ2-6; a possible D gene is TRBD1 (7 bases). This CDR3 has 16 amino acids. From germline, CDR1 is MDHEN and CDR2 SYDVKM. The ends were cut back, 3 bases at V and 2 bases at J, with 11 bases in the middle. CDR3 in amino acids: CASSFGGGAGANVLTF. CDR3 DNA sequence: TGTGCCAGCAGTTTCGGAGGGGGCGCTGGGGCCAACGTCCTGACTTTC.

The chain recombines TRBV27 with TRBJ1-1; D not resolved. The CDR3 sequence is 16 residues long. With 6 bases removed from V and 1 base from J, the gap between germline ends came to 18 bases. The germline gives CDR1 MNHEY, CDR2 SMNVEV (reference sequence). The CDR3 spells CASSPWEGWGNTEAFF. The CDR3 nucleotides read TGTGCCAGCAGCCCATGGGAGGGCTGGGGGAACACTGAAGCTTTCTTT.

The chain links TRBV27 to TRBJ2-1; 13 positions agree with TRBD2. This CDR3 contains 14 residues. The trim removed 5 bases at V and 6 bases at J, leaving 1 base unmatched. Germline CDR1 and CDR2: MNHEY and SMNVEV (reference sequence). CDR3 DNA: TGTGCCAGCAGTAGACTAGCGGGAGGCAATGAGCAGTTCTTC. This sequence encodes CASSRLAGGNEQFF.

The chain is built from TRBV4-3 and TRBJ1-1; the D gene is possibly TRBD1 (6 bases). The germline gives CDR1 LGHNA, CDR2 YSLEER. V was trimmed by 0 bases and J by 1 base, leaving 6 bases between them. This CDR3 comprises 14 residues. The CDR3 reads CASSQEGQNTEAFF. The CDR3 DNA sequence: TGCGCCAGCAGCCAAGAGGGACAGAACACTGAAGCTTTCTTT.

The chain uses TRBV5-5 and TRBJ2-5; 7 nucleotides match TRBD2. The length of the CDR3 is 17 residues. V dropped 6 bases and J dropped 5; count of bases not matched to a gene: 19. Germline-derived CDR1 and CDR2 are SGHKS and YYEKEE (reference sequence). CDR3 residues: CASIRASTSGREETQYF. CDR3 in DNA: TGTGCCAGCATTAGGGCTTCTACGTCGGGGAGGGAGGAGACCCAGTACTTC.

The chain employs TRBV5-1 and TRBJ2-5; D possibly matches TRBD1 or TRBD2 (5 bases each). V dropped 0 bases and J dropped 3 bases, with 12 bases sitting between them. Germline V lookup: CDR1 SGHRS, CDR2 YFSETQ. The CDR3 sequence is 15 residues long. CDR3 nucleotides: TGCGCCAGCAGCTTGGCCAACGGGGCAAAAGAGACCCAGTACTTC. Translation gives CASSLANGAKETQYF.

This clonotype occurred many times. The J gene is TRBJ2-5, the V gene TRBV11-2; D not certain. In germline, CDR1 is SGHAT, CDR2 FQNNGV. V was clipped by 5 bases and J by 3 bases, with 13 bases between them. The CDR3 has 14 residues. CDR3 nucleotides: TGTGCCAGCAGCCCCCTGCTAACCGAAGAGACCCAGTACTTC. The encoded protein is CASSPLLTEETQYF.

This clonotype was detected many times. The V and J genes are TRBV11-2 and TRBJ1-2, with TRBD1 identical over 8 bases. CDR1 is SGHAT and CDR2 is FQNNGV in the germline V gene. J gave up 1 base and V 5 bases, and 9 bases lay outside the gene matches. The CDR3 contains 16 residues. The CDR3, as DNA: TGTGCCAGCAGCCCTACCCAGGGGGCGATTAACTATGGCTACACCTTC. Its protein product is CASSPTQGAINYGYTF. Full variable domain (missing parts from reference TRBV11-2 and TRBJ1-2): EAGVAQSPRYKIIEKRQSVAFWCNPISGHATLYWYQQILGQGPKLLIQFQNNGVVDDSQLPKDRFSAERLKGVDSTLKIQPAKLEDSAVYLCASSPTQGAINYGYTFGSGTRLTVV.

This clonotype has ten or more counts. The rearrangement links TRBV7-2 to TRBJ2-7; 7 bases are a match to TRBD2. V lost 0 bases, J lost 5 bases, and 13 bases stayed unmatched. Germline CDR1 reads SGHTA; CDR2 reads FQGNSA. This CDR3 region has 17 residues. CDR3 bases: TGTGCCAGCAGCTTAGCGTCCGGAGTAGCGGGCATCGACGAGCAGTACTTC. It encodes CASSLASGVAGIDEQYF.

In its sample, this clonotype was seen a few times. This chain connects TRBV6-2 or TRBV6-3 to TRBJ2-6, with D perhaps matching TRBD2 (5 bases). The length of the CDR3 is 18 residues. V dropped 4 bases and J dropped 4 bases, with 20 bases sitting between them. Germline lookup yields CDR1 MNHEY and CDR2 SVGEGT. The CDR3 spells CASSFSPSVGGGANVLTF. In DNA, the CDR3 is TGTGCCAGCAGTTTCTCCCCGAGCGTTGGAGGCGGGGCCAACGTCCTGACTTTC.

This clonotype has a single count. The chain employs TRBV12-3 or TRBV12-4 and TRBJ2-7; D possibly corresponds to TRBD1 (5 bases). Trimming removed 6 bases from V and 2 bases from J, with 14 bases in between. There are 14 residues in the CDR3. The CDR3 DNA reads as TGTGCCAGCAGCGTCGCAGACAGCACCTACGAGCAGTACTTC. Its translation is CASSVADSTYEQYF.

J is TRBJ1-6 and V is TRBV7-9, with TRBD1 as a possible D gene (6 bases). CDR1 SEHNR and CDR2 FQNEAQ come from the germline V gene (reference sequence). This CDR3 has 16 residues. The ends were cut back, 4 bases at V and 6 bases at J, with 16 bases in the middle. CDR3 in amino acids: CASSSMSGTTNSPLHF. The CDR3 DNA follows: TGTGCCAGCAGCTCAATGTCCGGGACAACTAATTCACCCCTCCACTTT. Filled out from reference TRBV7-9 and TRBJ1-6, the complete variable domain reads DTGVSQNPRHKITKRGQNVTFRCDPISEHNRLYWYRQTLGQGPEFLTYFQNEAQLEKSRLLSDRFSAERPKGSFSTLEIQRTEQGDSAMYLCASSSMSGTTNSPLHFGNGTRLTVT.

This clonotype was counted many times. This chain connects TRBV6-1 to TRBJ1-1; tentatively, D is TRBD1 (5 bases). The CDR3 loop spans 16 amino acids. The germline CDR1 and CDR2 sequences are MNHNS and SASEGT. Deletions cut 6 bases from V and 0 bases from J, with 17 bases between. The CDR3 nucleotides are TGTGCCAGCAGGCGACGCGGGGACGGTTTGAACACTGAAGCTTTCTTT. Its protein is CASRRRGDGLNTEAFF.

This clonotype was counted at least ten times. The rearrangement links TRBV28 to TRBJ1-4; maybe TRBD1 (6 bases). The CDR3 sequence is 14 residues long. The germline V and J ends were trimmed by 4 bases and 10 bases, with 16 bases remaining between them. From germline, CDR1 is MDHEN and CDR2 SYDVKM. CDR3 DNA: TGTGCCAGCAGTTGGCCGAACAGGGAGGGAAAACTGTTTTTT. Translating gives CASSWPNREGKLFF.

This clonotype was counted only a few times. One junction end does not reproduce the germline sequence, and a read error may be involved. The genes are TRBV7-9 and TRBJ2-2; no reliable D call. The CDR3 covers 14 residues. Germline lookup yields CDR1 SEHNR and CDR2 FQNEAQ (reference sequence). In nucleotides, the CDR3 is TGTGCCCGCAGCTTCTTAGTCGGCACCGGGGAGCTGTTTTTT. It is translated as CARSFLVGTGELFF.

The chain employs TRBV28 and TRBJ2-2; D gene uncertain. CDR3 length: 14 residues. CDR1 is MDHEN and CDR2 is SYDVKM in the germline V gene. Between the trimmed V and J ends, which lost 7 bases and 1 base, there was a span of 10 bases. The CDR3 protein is CASIRAENTGELFF. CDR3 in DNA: TGTGCCAGCATTAGGGCAGAGAACACCGGGGAGCTGTTTTTT.

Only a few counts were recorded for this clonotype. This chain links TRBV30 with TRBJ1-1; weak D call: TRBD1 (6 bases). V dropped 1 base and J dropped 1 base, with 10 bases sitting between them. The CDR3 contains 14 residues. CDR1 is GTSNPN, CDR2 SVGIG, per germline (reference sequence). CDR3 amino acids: CAWSAGVQNTEAFF. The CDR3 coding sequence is TGTGCCTGGAGTGCAGGGGTGCAGAACACTGAAGCTTTCTTT.

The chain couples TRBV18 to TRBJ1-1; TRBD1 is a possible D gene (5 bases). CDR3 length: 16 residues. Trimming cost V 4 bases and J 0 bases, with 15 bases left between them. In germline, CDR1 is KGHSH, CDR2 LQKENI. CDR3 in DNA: TGTGCCAGCTCACGAAGGGAGGGGCACTTGAACACTGAAGCTTTCTTT. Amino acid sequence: CASSRREGHLNTEAFF.

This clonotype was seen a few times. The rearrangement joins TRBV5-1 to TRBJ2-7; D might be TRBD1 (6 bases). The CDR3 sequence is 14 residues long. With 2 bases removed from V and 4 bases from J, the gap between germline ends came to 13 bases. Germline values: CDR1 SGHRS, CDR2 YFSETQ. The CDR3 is CASSFEYGTYEQYF. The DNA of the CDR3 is TGCGCCAGCAGCTTCGAATATGGGACATACGAGCAGTACTTC.

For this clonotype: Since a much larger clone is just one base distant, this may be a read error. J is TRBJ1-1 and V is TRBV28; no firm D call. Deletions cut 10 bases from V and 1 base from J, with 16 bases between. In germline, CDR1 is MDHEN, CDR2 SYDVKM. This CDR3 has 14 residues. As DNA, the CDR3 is TGTGCCAACAGATTCTACCAGAAGAACACTGAAGCTTTCTTT. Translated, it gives CANRFYQKNTEAFF.

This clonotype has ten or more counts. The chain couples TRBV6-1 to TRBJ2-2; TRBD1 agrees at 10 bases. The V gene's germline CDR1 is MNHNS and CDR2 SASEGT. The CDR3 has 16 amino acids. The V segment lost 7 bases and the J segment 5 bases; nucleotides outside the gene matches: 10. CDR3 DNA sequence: TGTGCCAGCACTCACACCGGGACAGGGGTAACCGGGGAGCTGTTTTTT. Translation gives CASTHTGTGVTGELFF.

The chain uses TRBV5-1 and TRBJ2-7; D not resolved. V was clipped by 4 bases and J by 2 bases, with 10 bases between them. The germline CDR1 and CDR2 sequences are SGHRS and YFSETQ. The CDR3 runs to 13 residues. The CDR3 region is CASSHDIAYEQYF. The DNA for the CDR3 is TGCGCCAGCAGCCACGACATTGCCTACGAGCAGTACTTC.

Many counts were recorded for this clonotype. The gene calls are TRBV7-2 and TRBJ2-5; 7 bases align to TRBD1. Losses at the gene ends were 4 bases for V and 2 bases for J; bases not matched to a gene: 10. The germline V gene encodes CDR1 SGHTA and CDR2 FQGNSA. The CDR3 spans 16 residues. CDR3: CASSYRGTVGQETQYF. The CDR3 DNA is TGTGCCAGCAGCTACAGAGGGACAGTTGGTCAAGAGACCCAGTACTTC.

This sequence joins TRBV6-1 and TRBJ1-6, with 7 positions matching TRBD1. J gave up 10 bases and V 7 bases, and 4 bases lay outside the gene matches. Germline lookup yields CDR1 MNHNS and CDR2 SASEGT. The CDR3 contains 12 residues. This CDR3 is CASNQGGSPLHF. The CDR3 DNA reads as TGTGCCAGCAACCAGGGGGGGTCACCCCTCCACTTT.

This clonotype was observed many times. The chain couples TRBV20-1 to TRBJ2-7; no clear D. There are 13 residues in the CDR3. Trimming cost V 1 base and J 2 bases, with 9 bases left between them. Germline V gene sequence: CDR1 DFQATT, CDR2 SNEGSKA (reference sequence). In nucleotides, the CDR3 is TGCAGTGCTAGAGCGGTCGCCGCCTACGAGCAGTACTTC. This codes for CSARAVAAYEQYF.

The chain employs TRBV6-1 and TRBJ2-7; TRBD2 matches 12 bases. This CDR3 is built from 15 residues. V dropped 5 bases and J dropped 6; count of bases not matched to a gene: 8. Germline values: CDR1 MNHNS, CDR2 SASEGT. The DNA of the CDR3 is TGTGCCAGCAGTCCTCTAGCGGGAGGGTGGAGCGAGCAGTACTTC. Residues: CASSPLAGGWSEQYF.

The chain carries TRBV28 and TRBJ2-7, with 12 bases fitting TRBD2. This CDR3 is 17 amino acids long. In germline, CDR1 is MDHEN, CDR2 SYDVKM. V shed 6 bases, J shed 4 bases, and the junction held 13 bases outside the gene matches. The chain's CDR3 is CASRPIRLAGVGYEQYF. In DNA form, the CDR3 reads TGTGCCAGCAGACCGATTAGACTAGCGGGAGTAGGGTACGAGCAGTACTTC.

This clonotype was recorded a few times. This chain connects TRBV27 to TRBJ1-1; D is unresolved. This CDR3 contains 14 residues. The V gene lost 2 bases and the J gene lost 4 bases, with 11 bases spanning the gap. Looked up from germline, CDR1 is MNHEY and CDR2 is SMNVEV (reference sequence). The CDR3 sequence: CASSLRAYGTEAFF. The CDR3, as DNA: TGTGCCAGCAGTTTAAGGGCCTATGGCACTGAAGCTTTCTTT.

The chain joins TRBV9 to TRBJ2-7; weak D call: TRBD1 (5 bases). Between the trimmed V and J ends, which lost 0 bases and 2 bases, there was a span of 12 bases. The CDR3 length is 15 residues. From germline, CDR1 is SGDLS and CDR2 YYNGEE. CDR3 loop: CASSVAQGIPYEQYF. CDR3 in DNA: TGTGCCAGCAGCGTAGCTCAGGGAATCCCCTACGAGCAGTACTTC.